This passage covers 15 T cell receptor beta chains from one sample sequenced in a study of early T cells in non-severe SARS-CoV-2 infection. TCRdb fed the 5' RACE reads into MiXCR, producing one record per CDR3 protein. The sample lists around 86,000 distinct CDR3 sequences; roughly 14% were seen once. The sequenced material came from whole blood. These receptors all stem from an adult who was a healthcare worker with PCR-confirmed SARS-CoV-2 infection or an uninfected control (not recorded which).

This rearrangement joins TRBV29-1 to TRBJ1-2; D unresolved. CDR1 and CDR2 (germline): SQVTM, ANQGSEA. Trimming removed 0 bases from V and 8 bases from J, with 4 bases in between. The CDR3 contains 10 residues. CDR3 in amino acids: CSVEDRGYTF. The DNA for the CDR3 is TGCAGCGTTGAAGACCGCGGCTACACCTTC.

This clonotype has a handful of counts. The chain recombines TRBV4-1 with TRBJ2-7; D may correspond to TRBD1 or TRBD2 (6 bases each). Trimming cost V 4 bases and J 3 bases, with 16 bases left between them. The CDR3 length is 15 residues. Germline CDR1 is MGHRA and CDR2 is YSYEKL. CDR3 protein: CASSLRGQGDYEQYV. The DNA for the CDR3 is TGCGCCAGCAGCCTCCGGGGGCAGGGCGACTACGAGCAGTACGTC.

This clonotype was picked up a small number of times. V gene TRBV20-1 combines with J gene TRBJ1-2; no reliable D call. Per germline, CDR1 DFQATT and CDR2 SNEGSKA (reference sequence). CDR3 size: 14 residues. V lost 5 bases, J lost 5 bases, and 18 bases lay in between. CDR3 sequence reads: CSASGGQEAYGYTF. CDR3 bases: TGCAGTGCTTCCGGTGGGCAGGAGGCTTATGGCTACACCTTC.

The sample holds a few counts of this clonotype. The chain employs TRBV6-6 and TRBJ2-7, with 7 bases lining up with TRBD1. Germline V gene lookup returns CDR1 MNHNY and CDR2 SVGAGI (reference sequence). The ends lost 2 bases at V and 7 bases at J; junction bases unmatched: 2. The CDR3 totals 12 residues. CDR3 DNA: TGTGCCAGCAGTTACCAGGGGGTAGAGCAGTACGTC. It is translated as CASSYQGVEQYV.

This clonotype was observed a few times. The chain employs TRBV5-1 and TRBJ2-3; the match to TRBD2 covers 9 bases. This CDR3 has 16 residues. J gave up 2 bases and V 0 bases, and 4 bases lay outside the gene matches. Germline CDR1 is SGHRS and CDR2 is YFSETQ. The CDR3 region has the DNA TGCGCCAGCAGCTTGGGGGTAGCGGGGGCCACAGATACGCAGTATTTT. Its protein is CASSLGVAGATDTQYF. The whole variable domain, filled in from reference TRBV5-1 and TRBJ2-3, reads KAGVTQTPRYLIKTRGQQVTLSCSPISGHRSVSWYQQTPGQGLQFLFEYFSETQRNKGNFPGRFSGRQFSNSRSEMNVSTLELGDSALYLCASSLGVAGATDTQYFGPGTRLTVL.

The chain couples TRBV12-3 or TRBV12-4 to TRBJ1-2; no reliable D call. The CDR3 sequence is 12 residues long. Trimming shortened V by 3 bases and J by 4 bases, and 6 bases separated the two germline ends. CDR3 sequence reads: CASSFSFYGYTF. In DNA, the CDR3 is TGTGCCAGCAGTTTTAGTTTCTATGGCTACACCTTC.

This clonotype was seen only a few times. The CDR3 sequence: CASSWIWAGGRTDTQYF. DNA for the CDR3: TGTGCCAGCAGCTGGATTTGGGCGGGGGGTCGGACAGATACGCAGTATTTT. The rearrangement joins TRBV11-2 to TRBJ2-3, with 8 bases fitting TRBD2. The CDR3 has 17 residues. V lost 4 bases and J lost 3; bases outside the gene matches: 12. Germline lookup yields CDR1 SGHAT and CDR2 FQNNGV. Using reference TRBV11-2 and TRBJ2-3 for the parts outside the CDR3, the full variable domain is EAGVAQSPRYKIIEKRQSVAFWCNPISGHATLYWYQQILGQGPKLLIQFQNNGVVDDSQLPKDRFSAERLKGVDSTLKIQPAKLEDSAVYLCASSWIWAGGRTDTQYFGPGTRLTVL.

The CDR3 loop reads CASSVGLRTGPSSSGANVLTF. CDR3 in DNA: TGTGCCAGCAGCGTAGGTTTGAGGACAGGACCCTCCAGCTCTGGGGCCAACGTCCTGACTTTC. The chain joins TRBV9 to TRBJ2-6; 7 bases are a match to TRBD1. In germline, CDR1 is SGDLS, CDR2 YYNGEE. Trimming took 0 bases from V and 0 from J; bases not matched to a gene: 15. The CDR3 sequence is 21 residues long. Using reference TRBV9 and TRBJ2-6 for the parts outside the CDR3, the full variable domain is DSGVTQTPKHLITATGQRVTLRCSPRSGDLSVYWYQQSLDQGLQFLIQYYNGEERAKGNILERFSAQQFPDLHSELNLSSLELGDSALYFCASSVGLRTGPSSSGANVLTFGAGSRLTVL.

V and J are TRBV12-3 or TRBV12-4 and TRBJ2-3, with 8 bases lining up with TRBD2. This CDR3 contains 15 residues. Trimming removed 5 bases from V and 2 bases from J; junction bases left unmatched: 6. The CDR3, as DNA: TGTGCCAGCAGTCAGAGCGGGGGAATCACAGATACGCAGTATTTT. It specifies CASSQSGGITDTQYF.

The chain is built from TRBV6-1 and TRBJ2-3; perhaps TRBD2 as D (6 bases). The germline V gene has CDR1 MNHNS and CDR2 SASEGT. The V end was cut by 5 bases, the J end by 2 bases, with 20 bases between. CDR3 length: 17 residues. CDR3 protein: CASSPEAMAGFTDTQYF. CDR3 DNA sequence: TGTGCCAGCAGTCCCGAGGCTATGGCGGGATTCACAGATACGCAGTATTTT.

The J gene is TRBJ1-1, the V gene TRBV29-1, with 8 bases that match TRBD1. The CDR3 length is 14 residues. The germline gives CDR1 SQVTM, CDR2 ANQGSEA. V shed 3 bases and J 3 bases; nucleotides not matched to a gene: 6. The CDR3 sequence is CSVERQGSYTEAFF. Written as DNA, the CDR3 is TGCAGCGTTGAGAGACAGGGGTCGTACACTGAAGCTTTCTTT.

This clonotype appeared a few times. This rearrangement joins TRBV28 to TRBJ2-1; D perhaps matches TRBD2 (6 bases). Trimming removed 5 bases from V and 0 bases from J, with 11 bases in between. Per the germline V gene, CDR1 is MDHEN and CDR2 is SYDVKM. The CDR3 consists of 15 residues. The CDR3 loop reads CASSKRGSSYNEQFF. CDR3 nucleotide sequence: TGTGCCAGCAGTAAACGGGGGAGCTCCTACAATGAGCAGTTCTTC.

The rearrangement uses TRBV12-3 or TRBV12-4 and TRBJ1-1, with D possibly TRBD1 on 6 matching bases. Trimming shortened V by 3 bases and J by 4 bases, and 12 bases separated the two germline ends. The CDR3 runs to 14 residues. CDR3 sequence: CASSLDRRGTEAFF. CDR3 in DNA: TGTGCCAGCAGTTTGGACAGAAGGGGCACTGAAGCTTTCTTT.

This clonotype was counted a few times. The chain couples TRBV5-6 to TRBJ2-4, with D uncertain. V dropped 2 bases and J dropped 0 bases, with 15 bases sitting between them. Germline assignment: CDR1 SGHDT and CDR2 YYEEEE. The CDR3 is 17 amino acids. The CDR3 reads CASSFKQLFGAKNIQYF. The CDR3 nucleotides are TGTGCCAGCAGCTTCAAACAACTCTTCGGAGCCAAAAACATTCAGTACTTC.

A few counts support this clonotype. V gene TRBV19 combines with J gene TRBJ1-2; D is undetermined. This CDR3 region has 16 residues. Germline V gene lookup returns CDR1 LNHDA and CDR2 SQIVND (reference sequence). Trimming removed 3 bases from V and 4 bases from J, with 18 bases in between. CDR3 nucleotide sequence: TGTGCCAGTAGTATGGAATCATTTAGGGAGACCTATGGCTACACCTTC. This sequence encodes CASSMESFRETYGYTF.